This TCR beta chain was profiled in a study of OX40 agonist ivuxolimab in advanced cancers. The CDR3 is 15 residues long. With 0 bases removed from V and 3 bases from J, the gap between germline ends came to 9 bases. In germline, CDR1 is SGDLS, CDR2 YYNGEE. Method: immunoSEQ multiplex PCR; TCRdb's copy keeps in-frame clones and lacks some. The data contain around 63,000 clones, approximately 90% of them seen just once; the ten biggest clones take up about a tenth. The gene calls are TRBV9 and TRBJ2-2, with a weak D call TRBD1 (5 bases). Sequences were derived from CD4+ or CD8+ T cells sorted from blood, sampled in a trial of the OX40 agonist ivuxolimab. The clonotype originates from an adult with an advanced solid tumor such as melanoma, head and neck, liver or kidney cancer. The CDR3 protein is CASSVGGLDTGELFF. The CDR3 nucleotides read TGTGCCAGCAGCGTAGGGGGCCTAGACACCGGGGAGCTGTTTTTT.